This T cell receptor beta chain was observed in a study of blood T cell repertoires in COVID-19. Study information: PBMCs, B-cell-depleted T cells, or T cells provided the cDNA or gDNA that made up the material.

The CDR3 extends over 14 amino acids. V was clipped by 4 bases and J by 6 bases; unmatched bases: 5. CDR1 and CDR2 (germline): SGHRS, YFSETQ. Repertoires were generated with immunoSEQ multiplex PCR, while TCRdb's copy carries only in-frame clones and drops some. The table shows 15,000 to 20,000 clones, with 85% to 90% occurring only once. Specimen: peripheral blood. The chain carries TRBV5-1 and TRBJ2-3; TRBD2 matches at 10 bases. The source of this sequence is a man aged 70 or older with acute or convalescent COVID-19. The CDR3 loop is CASSPGLAMDTQYF. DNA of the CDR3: TGCGCCAGCAGCCCGGGACTAGCGATGGATACGCAGTATTTT.